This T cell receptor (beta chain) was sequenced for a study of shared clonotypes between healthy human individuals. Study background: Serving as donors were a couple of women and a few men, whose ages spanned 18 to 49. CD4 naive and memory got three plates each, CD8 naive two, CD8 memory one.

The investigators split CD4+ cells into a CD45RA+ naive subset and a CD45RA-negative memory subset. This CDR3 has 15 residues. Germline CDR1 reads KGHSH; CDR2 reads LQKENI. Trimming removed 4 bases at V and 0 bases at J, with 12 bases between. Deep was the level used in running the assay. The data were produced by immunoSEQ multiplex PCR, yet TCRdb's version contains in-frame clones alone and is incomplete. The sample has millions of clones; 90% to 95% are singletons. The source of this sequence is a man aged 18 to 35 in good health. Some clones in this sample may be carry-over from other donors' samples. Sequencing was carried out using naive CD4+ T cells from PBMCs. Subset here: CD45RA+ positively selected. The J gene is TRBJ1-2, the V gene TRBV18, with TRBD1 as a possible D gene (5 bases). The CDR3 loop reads CASSRTKGPNYGYTF. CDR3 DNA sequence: TGTGCCAGCTCACGAACGAAGGGGCCTAACTATGGCTACACCTTC.